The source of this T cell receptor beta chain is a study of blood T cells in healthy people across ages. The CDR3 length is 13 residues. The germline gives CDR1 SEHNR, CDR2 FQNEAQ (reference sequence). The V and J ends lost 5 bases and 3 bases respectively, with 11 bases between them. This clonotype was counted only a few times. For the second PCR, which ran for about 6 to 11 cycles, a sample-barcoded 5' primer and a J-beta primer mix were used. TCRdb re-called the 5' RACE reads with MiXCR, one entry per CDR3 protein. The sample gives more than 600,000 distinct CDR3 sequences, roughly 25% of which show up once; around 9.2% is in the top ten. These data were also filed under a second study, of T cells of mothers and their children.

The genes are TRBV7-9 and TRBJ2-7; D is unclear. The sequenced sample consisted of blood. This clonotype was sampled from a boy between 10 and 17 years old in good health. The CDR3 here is CASSRHQDYEQYF. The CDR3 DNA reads TGTGCCAGCAGCAGACACCAGGACTACGAGCAGTACTTC.